Presented here are 20 T cell receptor beta chains from one specimen sequenced in a study of beta chain features in type 1 diabetes. Broader study findings: Moderate but significant shortening of TCRB CDR3s was recorded in all four CD4+ subsets from Type 1 diabetes patients.

Their antigens remain unidentified. cDNA synthesis used the whole RNA isolate, giving expressed TCRB sequences. Profiled with immunoSEQ multiplex PCR; TCRdb holds only in-frame clones, not every one. The sample lists around 250,000 clones; around 24% were seen once. The source material was naive CD4+ T cells from blood. These receptors came from a young woman with type 1 diabetes.

The chain combines TRBV7-2 with TRBJ2-3; D unclear. The V and J ends lost 4 bases and 0 bases respectively, with 8 bases between them. Germline V gene lookup returns CDR1 SGHTA and CDR2 FQGNSA. The CDR3 length is 14 residues. Here the CDR3 DNA reads TGTGCCAGCAGCTCCCGTATGAGCACAGATACGCAGTATTTT. It specifies CASSSRMSTDTQYF.

CDR3 protein: CASSLGTGVRQPQHF. The CDR3 DNA is TGCGCCAGCAGCCTTGGGACAGGGGTCCGTCAGCCCCAGCATTTT. V is TRBV4-1 and J is TRBJ1-5; 10 bases are shared with TRBD1. The trim removed 4 bases at V and 6 bases at J, leaving 6 bases unmatched. Germline CDR1 MGHRA, CDR2 YSYEKL. The CDR3 runs to 15 residues.

The table lists this clone with a few counts. The rearrangement joins TRBV11-3 to TRBJ2-4, with TRBD2 identical over 9 bases. The germline V gene has CDR1 SGHNT and CDR2 YENEEA. The CDR3 covers 12 residues. Trimming at V came to 10 bases and at J to 5 bases, leaving 3 bases not matched to a gene. CDR3 amino acids: CATSGGQNIQYF. DNA of the CDR3: TGTGCCACGAGCGGGGGGCAAAACATTCAGTACTTC.

The sample holds a few counts of this clone. The rearrangement links TRBV5-4 to TRBJ2-6, with 8 nucleotides matching TRBD1. Germline V gene data show CDR1 as SGHNT and CDR2 as YYREEE (reference sequence). Trimming removed 2 bases from V and 0 bases from J; junction bases left unmatched: 4. The CDR3 sequence is 17 residues long. CDR3 DNA sequence: TGTGCCAGCAGCTTCGACAGGGGAAGCTCTGGGGCCAACGTCCTGACTTTC. As protein: CASSFDRGSSGANVLTF.

V gene TRBV2 combines with J gene TRBJ1-2, with D uncertain. The CDR3 consists of 13 residues. Trimming cost V 5 bases and J 2 bases, with 9 bases left between them. The germline gives CDR1 SNHLY, CDR2 FYNNEI. This chain's CDR3 is CASSQAGNYGYTF. The CDR3 DNA sequence: TGTGCCAGCAGTCAGGCAGGCAACTATGGCTACACCTTC.

This sequence joins TRBV2 and TRBJ2-3; TRBD1 might be the D (5 bases). The germline V gene has CDR1 SNHLY and CDR2 FYNNEI. The CDR3 consists of 15 residues. Trimming shortened V by 3 bases and J by 5 bases, and 15 bases separated the two germline ends. The CDR3 DNA follows: TGTGCCAGCAGTGACCCGAAAGGGGTGGGAGATACGCAGTATTTT. As protein: CASSDPKGVGDTQYF.

This clone was observed a few times. The chain employs TRBV6-5 and TRBJ2-5, with D perhaps matching TRBD1 (6 bases). The CDR3 extends over 13 amino acids. Germline V gene sequence: CDR1 MNHEY, CDR2 SVGAGI. Trimming removed 5 bases at V and 5 bases at J, with 12 bases between. CDR3 DNA sequence: TGTGCCAGCAGTGAAACAGGGTCGGAGACCCAGTACTTC. Translation: CASSETGSETQYF.

The genes are TRBV6-5 and TRBJ2-5; D perhaps matches TRBD1 (6 bases). V lost 5 bases and J 2 bases, leaving 12 bases between the germline ends. Germline-derived CDR1 and CDR2 are MNHEY and SVGAGI. CDR3 size: 14 residues. The CDR3 nucleotides read TGTGCCAGCAGTGCGACAGGACAGCAAGAGACCCAGTACTTC. Translating it yields CASSATGQQETQYF.

The chain combines TRBV30 with TRBJ2-5; 9 nucleotides agree with TRBD2. J was trimmed by 5 bases and V by 2 bases; bases with no gene match: 9. This CDR3 contains 15 residues. Germline CDR1 GTSNPN, CDR2 SVGIG (reference sequence). This CDR3 reads CAWSKGGRVGETQYF. CDR3 coding DNA: TGTGCCTGGAGTAAGGGCGGGAGGGTCGGCGAGACCCAGTACTTC.

This sequence joins TRBV5-1 and TRBJ2-7; tentatively, D is TRBD2 (6 bases). Germline CDR1 is SGHRS and CDR2 is YFSETQ. Trimming removed 3 bases from V and 7 bases from J, with 17 bases in between. This CDR3 is built from 14 residues. The CDR3 is CASSSGTPVDEQYF. CDR3 DNA sequence: TGCGCCAGCAGCTCCGGGACTCCGGTTGATGAGCAGTACTTC.

This clone was detected a few times. The J gene is TRBJ1-2, the V gene TRBV7-8; D may be TRBD1 (6 bases). Trimming stripped 1 base from V and 2 bases from J, with 11 bases between. The CDR3 runs 15 residues. In germline, CDR1 is SGHVS, CDR2 FQNEAQ. CDR3 sequence (DNA): TGTGCCAGCAGCTTAGGGCAGGGGCAAAACTATGGCTACACCTTC. Translating gives CASSLGQGQNYGYTF.

V gene TRBV2 combines with J gene TRBJ2-4; TRBD2 agrees at 8 bases. The CDR3 spans 14 residues. Germline assignment: CDR1 SNHLY and CDR2 FYNNEI. V shed 6 bases, J shed 5 bases, and the junction held 6 bases outside the gene matches. CDR3 DNA: TGTGCCAGCAGGCCACGGGGGGGCCAAAACATTCAGTACTTC. It specifies CASRPRGGQNIQYF.

V and J are TRBV29-1 and TRBJ2-2; possibly TRBD1 for D (5 bases). V dropped 7 bases and J dropped 4 bases, with 16 bases sitting between them. The CDR3 is 14 amino acids. The germline CDR1 and CDR2 sequences are SQVTM and ANQGSEA. CDR3 in amino acids: CSATLQALTGELFF. The CDR3, as DNA: TGCAGCGCGACCCTACAGGCGCTCACCGGGGAGCTGTTTTTT.

This clone was seen a handful of times. The V and J genes are TRBV19 and TRBJ2-1, with D perhaps matching TRBD1 (5 bases). Trimming removed 8 bases at V and 5 bases at J, with 16 bases between. The CDR3 covers 14 residues. Germline lookup yields CDR1 LNHDA and CDR2 SQIVND (reference sequence). This CDR3 reads CASSSGHSNNEQFF. CDR3 nucleotide sequence: TGTGCCAGTTCGTCTGGACACTCGAACAATGAGCAGTTCTTC.

The J gene is TRBJ1-1, the V gene TRBV30; TRBD1 might be the D (5 bases). The germline V gene has CDR1 GTSNPN and CDR2 SVGIG (reference sequence). The V and J ends lost 2 bases and 8 bases respectively, with 15 bases between them. This CDR3 contains 13 residues. CDR3 nucleotide sequence: TGTGCCTGGAGTTTTACAGGCGCCAAGGAAGCTTTCTTT. Encoded protein: CAWSFTGAKEAFF.

V is TRBV11-3 and J is TRBJ1-2; D not certain. Germline CDR1 SGHNT, CDR2 YENEEA. The CDR3 runs 12 residues. V shed 5 bases and J shed 6 bases, with 10 bases lying between them. CDR3 nucleotides: TGTGCCAGCAGCAAAAGGCGGGATGGCTACACCTTC. Translated, it gives CASSKRRDGYTF.

In its sample, this clone was seen a few times. The genes are TRBV4-2 and TRBJ2-3; 9 bases align to TRBD2. CDR1 and CDR2 (germline): LGHNA, YNFKEQ. The CDR3 is 16 amino acids. V lost 4 bases to trimming and J lost 2 bases; unmatched junction nucleotides: 7. CDR3 protein: CASSLRLAENTDTQYF. CDR3 nucleotide sequence: TGTGCCAGCAGCCTACGACTAGCGGAGAACACAGATACGCAGTATTTT.

The rearrangement links TRBV2 to TRBJ2-2, with 10 bases aligning to TRBD1. Germline lookup yields CDR1 SNHLY and CDR2 FYNNEI. CDR3 length equals 15 residues. Losses at the gene ends were 4 bases for V and 7 bases for J; bases not matched to a gene: 6. The CDR3 nucleotides read TGTGCCAGCAGTGTGGACAGGGGGGTCGGCGGGGAGCTGTTTTTT. Translation gives CASSVDRGVGGELFF.

The chain has TRBV5-1 and TRBJ2-1, with D maybe TRBD1 (5 bases). Trimming pared 1 base from V and 6 bases from J, leaving 14 bases between. Germline CDR1 is SGHRS and CDR2 is YFSETQ. The CDR3 consists of 15 residues. In nucleotides, the CDR3 is TGCGCCAGCAGCTTGTATCCCCAGGGAAGCAATGAGCAGTTCTTC. As protein: CASSLYPQGSNEQFF.

This clone came up a few times. V and J are TRBV4-2 and TRBJ1-5, with 8 bases fitting TRBD1. The germline V gene has CDR1 LGHNA and CDR2 YNFKEQ. This CDR3 comprises 15 residues. V gave up 4 bases and J gave up 7 bases; unmatched junction bases: 9. The CDR3 nucleotides read TGTGCCAGCAGCCCATCCAGGGGGCTACGGCAGCCCCAGCATTTT. Its translation is CASSPSRGLRQPQHF.